This T cell receptor (beta chain) stems from a study of blood T cells in healthy people across ages (dated by TCRdb to between 2014 and 2017). Broadly, across the study: Template switching captured roughly one uniquely barcoded TCR beta cDNA molecule per two T cells in model experiments. Age-related changes in TCR beta repertoire diversity were measured in the study by deep sequencing normalized with unique cDNA molecular identifiers. To avoid experimental bias, donors of different ages were distributed randomly across sequencing lanes. For two donors (one aged 18 to 30 and one aged 80 or older), the study analyzed two additional independent replicas of 1 million unique cDNA reads from the same blood draw. The donors were split into four age groups: young (average approximately 16 years), middle-aged (39), aged (approximately 60) and long-lived (approximately 89).

CDR1 SGHVS and CDR2 FNYEAQ were looked up in the germline V gene. The V end loses 2 bases and the J end loses 4 bases, and a stretch of 14 bases separates them. There are 16 amino acids in the CDR3, from cysteine to phenylalanine inclusive. Only the CDR3 DNA is retained, 48 bases long and in frame from the first base. This clonotype has only a few counts. Its antigen remains undetermined. Base qualities are not provided; no much larger clone lies one nucleotide away. Library prep was done by 5' RACE. Reads for this sample came from an Illumina HiSeq 2500. A second PCR of 7 to 11 cycles was run with a J-beta primer mix and a sample-barcoded 5' primer. A template-switch 5' adaptor carrying 12 random nucleotides introduced a unique molecular identifier onto each TCR beta cDNA molecule. Each sample yielded at least 2.5 million CDR3-containing paired-end reads. The Mint cDNA synthesis kit, primed by a TRBC-specific oligonucleotide, was used to synthesize first-strand cDNA from all RNA. Following uracil-DNA glycosylase treatment, a first 18-cycle PCR with universal primers M1SS and BC2_uni_R was performed on all cDNA. In the authors' own workflow: For normalization, 1 million high-quality reads, each with a distinct molecular identifier, were randomly selected from each sample. Reads with shared molecular identifiers were discarded instead of being binned into consensus sequences. MiTCR, run with a Q25 quality threshold and the strictest error-elimination algorithm, handled CDR3 identification, clonotype clustering and error correction. A nonparametric unseen species model with Euler transformation was used to estimate a lower bound on total TCR beta diversity. TCRdb ran its own pipeline on the public reads, namely fastp trimming at Q25 and MiXCR clone calling, and kept in-frame beta chains. Every entry covers one CDR3 protein and lists the most common genes and DNA from its rows. These V and J calls derive from TCRdb rather than the authors' analysis. The sample includes 1.5 million to 2 million distinct CDR3 sequences, with 40% to 55% observed a single time. The ten largest account for less than 2.5% of the sample.

General study outcomes and caveats: Observed TCR beta diversity per million T cells fell roughly linearly with age, and a significant reduction was already apparent by age approximately 40. The long-lived group showed more naive CD4+ T cells, fewer expanded clones and increased TCR diversity than the aged group, suggesting age selection. The percentage of naive T cells measured by flow cytometry correlated strongly with observed TCR beta diversity. Because profiling used bulk unsorted PBMCs, naive and antigen-experienced compartments could not be compared conclusively. Estimates of total diversity from one million sequenced T cells were regarded as lower bounds and underestimates. Because the CMV infection status of the donors was unknown, age-related changes in expanded clonotypes may potentially have been confounded.

The roughly 42 donors, aged about 6 to 95 years, were systemically healthy Caucasian individuals from Russia. Roughly 10 milliliters of peripheral blood were collected from each donor into EDTA-treated Vacutainer tubes. Ficoll-Paque density-gradient centrifugation was used to isolate PBMCs, with at least 7 million per sample. Trizol reagent was used to extract total RNA from the PBMCs, yielding at least 5.5 micrograms per sample. For every donor, an aliquot of PBMCs went through flow cytometry to measure the percentages of naive CD45RAhigh/CD27high T cells. The V and J segments used are TRBV7-6 and TRBJ1-4; there is no confident call for the D gene. The source is a woman in her forties in good health. Sequencing used blood. CDR3 region: CASSLWSFDYNEKLFF. The DNA reads as follows: TGTGCCAGCAGCTTATGGTCATTCGACTATAATGAAAAACTGTTTTTT.